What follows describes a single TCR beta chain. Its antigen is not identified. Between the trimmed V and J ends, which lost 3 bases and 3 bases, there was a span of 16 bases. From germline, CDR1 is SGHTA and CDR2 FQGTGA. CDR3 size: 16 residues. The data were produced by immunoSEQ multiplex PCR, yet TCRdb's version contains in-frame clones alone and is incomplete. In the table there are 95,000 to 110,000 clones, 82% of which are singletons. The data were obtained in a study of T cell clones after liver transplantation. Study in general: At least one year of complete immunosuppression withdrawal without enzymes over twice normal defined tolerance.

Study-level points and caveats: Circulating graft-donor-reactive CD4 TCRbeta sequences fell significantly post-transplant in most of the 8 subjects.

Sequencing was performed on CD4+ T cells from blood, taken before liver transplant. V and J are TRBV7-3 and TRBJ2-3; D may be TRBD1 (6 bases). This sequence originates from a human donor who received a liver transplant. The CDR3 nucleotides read TGTGCCAGCAGCTTCGGTGGGACACCTCCGACAGATACGCAGTATTTT. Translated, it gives CASSFGGTPPTDTQYF.